This TCR beta chain was sequenced during a study of radiation and T cells in renal cell carcinoma (dated by TCRdb to the early 2020s). Background for the entire study: TCR beta sequencing covered some 55 samples in total, comprising some 25 tumors and roughly 27 peripheral blood samples. Across all 55 or so samples, 3.5 million to 4.5 million unique CDR3 nucleotide sequences encoding some 3,000,000 unique CDR3 amino acid sequences were identified.

What the authors observed across the whole study: In blood, the top tumor clonotypes increased between baseline and 2 weeks post-radiation and then shrank by 4 weeks, which suggests that tumor-resident clones expanded only transiently. A greater number of dominant CDR3 motifs was detected in irradiated tumors than in control tumors, and a larger share of the repertoire was occupied by these motifs in irradiated tumors than in control tumors. Because pretreatment tumor biopsies were not available, the baseline intratumoral presence of clonotypes could not be determined. Irradiated tumors showed higher TCR clonality than controls, with the top 100 clonotypes averaging about 50% of the repertoire versus roughly 40% in nephrectomy-only tumors. Only small tumor regions of roughly 1 g were available, so intratumoral heterogeneity was not captured. With a single-armed trial design, the study had no way to address how radiation dose or scheduling affects the TCR repertoire.

In this sample, this clone turned up a few times. Its antigen remains undetermined. Per-base qualities were not stored, and no clone one base away is much larger. Following the manufacturer's recommendations, the immunoSEQ kit was used to generate TCR beta libraries from genomic DNA. To prepare libraries, a first multiplex PCR with proprietary primers was run, followed by a second PCR that added unique barcodes, and a bead cleanup was done after each round. A positive control reaction and a negative control reaction, both provided in the kit, were run with every batch of samples. The final libraries were assessed on an Agilent 4200 TapeStation D1000 ScreenTape, pooled by volume, and quantified by qPCR. Sequencing was performed on an Illumina NextSeq500 with a MidOutput 150-cycle cartridge, and 156 Read1 and 15 Index1 cycles were run with kit custom primers. The pooled library was loaded at roughly 0.96 pM, with an approximately 20% PhiX control spiked in. The study's processing was this. The vendor-processed data were analyzed in R, and a clonotype was defined as all T cells that share the same CDR3 nucleotide sequence. For clone abundance analyses, frequencies were normalized to the 10,000 most abundant clones per sample. Public T cell clones, which averaged fewer than five per sample, were excluded before analysis. Dominant motifs were analyzed with ImmunoMap using the PAM10 matrix, a gap penalty of 30, and a homology threshold of 0.3, and motifs with a cumulative frequency of at least 0.01 were considered dominant. Tumor-enriched clonotypes and baseline blood-enriched clonotypes were defined as those with an abundance difference of at least 32-fold between compartments. Tumor-blood repertoire similarity was measured with the Baroni-Urbani and Buser coefficient, and groups were compared using two-tailed Wilcoxon tests in R. Here the immuneACCESS table is served through TCRdb, limited to in-frame sequences with V and J called. Missing clones are a known gap in these copies; in checked studies unresolved V genes cover under half, and the rest lacks a known reason. D and trimming come from the DNA, and the V and J calls and clone size come from that table. The sample records just over 15,000 clones, under 70% of which are singletons. The leading ten clones occupy roughly 26% of the sample.

CDR3 length: 15 amino acids, cysteine to phenylalanine. Here the CDR3 DNA is all that survives: 45 bases in frame from base 1. CDR1 and CDR2, per the germline V gene, are MNHGY and SVAAGI. V lost 5 bases and J lost 5 bases, and the count of bases not matched to a germline gene is 10. The time point label here, explained by the study, means: tumor resected at nephrectomy. According to the study, the label for this sample's treatment or condition signals: 15 Gy SBRT to primary tumor, nephrectomy 4 weeks later. The samples were obtained from a clinical trial, where primary renal cell carcinomas were treated with 15 Gy stereotactic body radiation therapy and then removed by nephrectomy 4 weeks afterward. Renal cell carcinoma with clear cell pathology was present in all patients. Tumors were dissociated mechanically, digested with collagenase/hyaluronidase at 37 degrees C, processed in gentleMACS C tubes, and stored in liquid nitrogen. The QIAamp DNA Blood Mini Kit (Qiagen) was used to prepare genomic DNA for TCR sequencing. Samples were included in the analyses only if all quality control checks were passed.

The sequence links TRBV6-9 to TRBJ1-2, and 8 bases in between align with TRBD1. The clonotype comes from a woman in her 70s with renal cell carcinoma. The sequenced sample was tumor tissue, obtained from a patient whose treatment included radiotherapy and nephrectomy. The DNA sequence reads TGTGCCAGCAGTAAAAAGACAGGGGCCAGTTATGGCTACACCTTC. Protein translation: CASSKKTGASYGYTF.